A selection of T cell receptor beta chains follows, all from one sample in a study of human T cells and chemical hapten exposure. TCRdb reprocessed the RACE reads with MiXCR, giving one entry per CDR3 protein. The table records more than 80,000 distinct CDR3 sequences, about 10% of them present only once. The sample in question was whole blood, obtained in connection with sensitization to the hapten diphenylcyclopropenone (DPC). These TCRs come from a woman in her forties or fifties with alopecia areata. Some clones in this sample may be carry-over from other donors' samples. Both conserved end residues are part of each CDR3. A D gene is named only where the DNA matches it firmly. For some rows the clone size is stated as once, few or many, or as a class when expanded; others skip it.

abundance,j_gene,v_gene,d_gene,CDR3nt,CDR3aa
many,TRBJ1-1,TRBV11-2,-,TGTGCCAGCAGCTTAGGACAGTACCCTGAAGCTTTCTTT,CASSLGQYPEAFF
many,TRBJ1-2,TRBV28,-,TGTGCCAGCAGTCCCGGGACGGCTAACTATGGCTACACCTTC,CASSPGTANYGYTF
many,TRBJ1-4,TRBV18,-,TGTGCCAGCTCACCACTCGGCCCGAGTGTAAATGAAAAACTGTTTTTT,CASSPLGPSVNEKLFF
few,TRBJ2-7,TRBV6-6,TRBD2,TGTGCCAGCAGTTACTCTGCGGGAGGGTCCCTCGAGCAGTACTTC,CASSYSAGGSLEQYF
-,TRBJ2-7,TRBV27,-,TGTGCCAGCAGCTCCCCAGGGCCCTACGAGCAGTACTTC,CASSSPGPYEQYF
-,TRBJ2-2,TRBV20-1,-,TGCAGTGCCAGGGATACCGGGGAGCTGTTTTTT,CSARDTGELFF
once,TRBJ2-5,TRBV7-9,-,TGTGCCAGCAGCCATGGACAGATCCAAGAGACCCAGTACTTC,CASSHGQIQETQYF
-,TRBJ2-7,TRBV6-2/TRBV6-3,TRBD2,TGTGCCAGCACGCAGGCGGGAGGGACCTACGAGCAGTACTTC,CASTQAGGTYEQYF
many,TRBJ2-7,TRBV7-9,-,TGTGCCAGCAGCTTCAGGGACAGCCAAGCGGGGCAGTACTTC,CASSFRDSQAGQYF
-,TRBJ1-5,TRBV3-1,-,TGTGCCAGCAGCCAGCAGTATAGCAATCAGCCCCAGCATTTT,CASSQQYSNQPQHF
many,TRBJ2-7,TRBV11-2,TRBD1,TGTGCCAGCAGCTTAGAGGGACAGGGGGCGGGAGAGCAGTACTTC,CASSLEGQGAGEQYF
few,TRBJ2-2,TRBV6-1,-,TGTGCCAGCAGTGAAAGGGCAGGGTCCGGGGAGCTGTTTTTT,CASSERAGSGELFF
many,TRBJ1-3,TRBV3-1,-,TGTGCCAGCAGCCAAGGAGGATCTGGAAACACCATATATTTT,CASSQGGSGNTIYF
-,TRBJ2-7,TRBV6-2/TRBV6-3,TRBD2,TGTGCCAGCAGTTACCCCCCGGGGCTAGCGGATAACTACGAGCAGTACTTC,CASSYPPGLADNYEQYF
many,TRBJ1-5,TRBV7-9,-,TGTGCCAGCAGCACAGGCAATCAGCCCCAGCATTTT,CASSTGNQPQHF
-,TRBJ2-1,TRBV6-5,-,TGTGCCAGCAAACTAGCCAGTAGATCCTACAATGAGCAGTTCTTC,CASKLASRSYNEQFF
-,TRBJ2-5,TRBV19,-,TGTGCCAGTAGTATAAACCACCAAGAGACCCAGTACTTC,CASSINHQETQYF
-,TRBJ2-7,TRBV7-9,-,TGTGCCAGCAGCTTACTTATAGGTGGGACGTCCTACGAGCAGTACTTC,CASSLLIGGTSYEQYF
-,TRBJ1-5,TRBV28,-,TGTGCCAGCAGTAGTGGGAATCAGCCCCAGCATTTT,CASSSGNQPQHF
-,TRBJ2-1,TRBV7-8,TRBD2,TGTGCCAGCAGCCCCCAACCTTCCGGCGGGAGTACCTACAATGAGCAGTTCTTC,CASSPQPSGGSTYNEQFF
few,TRBJ2-1,TRBV11-2,-,TGTGCCAGCAGCTTACTGCGGGGGCGCTCCTACAATGAGCAGTTCTTC,CASSLLRGRSYNEQFF
many,TRBJ2-1,TRBV20-1,TRBD1,TGCAGTGCTCGCCCCGGGACAGCTAACAATGAGCAGTTCTTC,CSARPGTANNEQFF
-,TRBJ2-3,TRBV18,TRBD1,TGTGCCAGCTCTCGGACAGGGCTGAGAGATACGCAGTATTTT,CASSRTGLRDTQYF
few,TRBJ2-7,TRBV3-1,-,TGTGCCAGCAGCCAAGAGTTGCCTGATAGCTCCTACGAGCAGTACTTC,CASSQELPDSSYEQYF
few,TRBJ1-2,TRBV12-3/TRBV12-4,-,TGTGCCAGCAGTTTTTCAGATTGGGGCTACACCTTC,CASSFSDWGYTF
many,TRBJ2-7,TRBV15,-,TGTGCCACCAGCAACCTGAGGGGCTACGAGCAGTACTTC,CATSNLRGYEQYF
many,TRBJ1-1,TRBV14,-,TGTGCCAGCAGCCAAGAAATGAACACTGAAGCTTTCTTT,CASSQEMNTEAFF
many,TRBJ2-2,TRBV7-6,TRBD2,TGTGCCAGCAGCCTGGGACTAGCGGGAGCCGGCGGGGAGCTGTTTTTT,CASSLGLAGAGGELFF
many,TRBJ2-1,TRBV10-1,TRBD2,TGCGCCAGCAGACTAGCGGGAGTTAACTACAATGAGCAGTTCTTC,CASRLAGVNYNEQFF
many,TRBJ2-7,TRBV28,-,TGTGCCAGCAGTCGCGGGACAAAACTGGAGCAGTACTTC,CASSRGTKLEQYF
-,TRBJ1-2,TRBV7-2,-,TGTGCCAGCAGTCAAGGCGGGACATGGGAGTTCTATGGCTACACCTTC,CASSQGGTWEFYGYTF
once,TRBJ1-6,TRBV11-2,-,TGTGCCAGCAGCTGGTCCCGAAATAATTCACCCCTCCACTTT,CASSWSRNNSPLHF
-,TRBJ2-2,TRBV29-1,-,TGCAGCGGAACCCTTGGGTCAGGGGAGCTGTTTTTT,CSGTLGSGELFF
many,TRBJ1-1,TRBV20-1,-,TGCAGTGCTAGACTCCCCGGATTGAACACTGAAGCTTTCTTT,CSARLPGLNTEAFF
-,TRBJ1-1,TRBV29-1,-,TGCAGCATCAACAGGGATATGAACACTGAAGCTTTCTTT,CSINRDMNTEAFF
few,TRBJ2-7,TRBV18,-,TGTGCCAGCTCACCACCGTTCGACAGCTACGAGCAGTACTTC,CASSPPFDSYEQYF
many,TRBJ2-7,TRBV29-1,-,TGCAGCGTTGATCGGGCAGGGAGTAGATACGAGCAGTACTTC,CSVDRAGSRYEQYF
-,TRBJ1-1,TRBV28,-,TGTGCCAGCACCCAGAACACTGAAGCTTTCTTT,CASTQNTEAFF
few,TRBJ2-2,TRBV5-5,-,TGTGCCAGCAGCTTGGGTACTTTCGGCAGTAGCACCGGGGAGCTGTTTTTT,CASSLGTFGSSTGELFF
many,TRBJ2-2,TRBV29-1,TRBD1,TGCAGCGTTGTCCCGGACAGGGTAAACACCGGGGAGCTGTTTTTT,CSVVPDRVNTGELFF
-,TRBJ1-2,TRBV7-9,-,TGTGCCAGCAGACGACACGGGACGGATTATGGCTACACCTTC,CASRRHGTDYGYTF
-,TRBJ2-5,TRBV3-1,TRBD1,TGTGCCAGCAGCCTGGGGACAGGGGCTATCGAGACCCAGTACTTC,CASSLGTGAIETQYF
many,TRBJ2-1,TRBV3-1,-,TGTGCCAGCAGCCAGGGAACTAGCCCCTCCTACAATGAGCAGTTCTTC,CASSQGTSPSYNEQFF
few,TRBJ2-3,TRBV20-1,TRBD2,TGCAGTGCACCAACCCCGGGACTAGCGGTATCAGATACGCAGTATTTT,CSAPTPGLAVSDTQYF
-,TRBJ2-3,TRBV6-6,TRBD1,TGTGCCAGCAGTACAGGGGTGGGCCCAGATACGCAGTATTTT,CASSTGVGPDTQYF
many,TRBJ2-4,TRBV6-6,-,TGTGCCAGCAGTTACTATGAAGGAGCCAAAAACATTCAGTACTTC,CASSYYEGAKNIQYF
many,TRBJ2-3,TRBV7-2,-,TGTGCCAGCAGCTATAGCAGTCGGGGCACAGATACGCAGTATTTT,CASSYSSRGTDTQYF
few,TRBJ1-1,TRBV5-1,TRBD1,TGCGCCAGCAGACAGGGGACGGACAACACTGAAGCTTTCTTT,CASRQGTDNTEAFF
-,TRBJ1-6,TRBV6-2/TRBV6-3,TRBD1,TGTGCCAGCGGGGAGCCGGGACAGACAAATTCACCCCTCCACTTT,CASGEPGQTNSPLHF
many,TRBJ1-5,TRBV30,-,TGTGCCTGGAGTCCAAATCTACCCGCAGGTTCGGGCAATCAGCCCCAGCATTTT,CAWSPNLPAGSGNQPQHF
many,TRBJ1-5,TRBV5-6,-,TGTGCCAGCAGCTCCGTACATAGCAATCAGCCCCAGCATTTT,CASSSVHSNQPQHF
-,TRBJ2-5,TRBV7-2,-,TGTGCCAGCAGCCAAGACTACCAAGAGACCCAGTACTTC,CASSQDYQETQYF
few,TRBJ2-7,TRBV27,TRBD1,TGTGCCAGCAGTCCCCCGGACAGGGTCGTAGACGAGCAGTACTTC,CASSPPDRVVDEQYF
many,TRBJ2-1,TRBV10-3,TRBD2,TGTGCCATCAGTGATCGAGGCCCTAGCGGGTCCTACAATGAGCAGTTCTTC,CAISDRGPSGSYNEQFF
few,TRBJ2-3,TRBV27,TRBD2,TGTGCCAGCAGTCGGGGACTAGCGGGAGAAGCAGATACGCAGTATTTT,CASSRGLAGEADTQYF
many,TRBJ2-7,TRBV7-2,-,TGTGCCAGCAGCTCAAGACAGGCGTCCCAGTACTTC,CASSSRQASQYF
many,TRBJ1-6,TRBV15,-,TGTGCCACCAGAGAAGGGTATAATTCACCCCTCCACTTT,CATREGYNSPLHF
many,TRBJ1-1,TRBV7-6,-,TGTGCCAGCAGCTTAGTATCGGGGGCGGGAGCTTTCTTT,CASSLVSGAGAFF
many,TRBJ1-5,TRBV7-9,TRBD1,TGTGCCAGCAGCCTTTCAGGGGGAGCGGGTCAGCCCCAGCATTTT,CASSLSGGAGQPQHF